These 32 T cell receptor beta chains originate from one sample sequenced in a study of T cell responses to AZD1222 COVID-19 vaccine. Produced via immunoSEQ multiplex PCR; TCRdb's table is partial and in-frame only. The sample holds about 190,000 clones, 80% to 90% seen once. The sequencing used peripheral blood, collected on day 0 of MenACWY control vaccination. The receptors were gathered from an adult in good health.

The chain couples TRBV5-4 to TRBJ2-7; TRBD2 matches 12 bases. The V gene end was trimmed by 4 bases and the J gene end by 6 bases; junction bases not matched to a gene: 5. Germline V gene data show CDR1 as SGHNT and CDR2 as YYREEE (reference sequence). The CDR3 sequence is 14 residues long. The CDR3 region has the DNA TGTGCCAGCAGCCTTGGACTAGCGGGGAGCGAGCAGTACTTC. This sequence encodes CASSLGLAGSEQYF.

This clone has only one observation. Written as DNA, the CDR3 is TGTGCCACCTGGACCAGCGGAGATGGCTACACCTTC. Encoded protein: CATWTSGDGYTF. The chain uses TRBV6-5 and TRBJ1-2; D gene uncertain. CDR3 length: 12 residues. Deletions cut 10 bases from V and 6 bases from J, with 15 bases between. Germline V gene data show CDR1 as MNHEY and CDR2 as SVGAGI.

The chain couples TRBV5-4 to TRBJ2-1; D may match TRBD1 or TRBD2 (5 bases each). The CDR3 is made up of 12 amino acids. Germline-derived CDR1 and CDR2 are SGHNT and YYREEE (reference sequence). Trimming cost V 4 bases and J 10 bases, with 12 bases left between them. The CDR3 loop is CASSDGTGEQFF. CDR3 DNA sequence: TGTGCCAGCAGCGATGGGACGGGCGAGCAGTTCTTC.

This clone was observed a single time. The V and J genes are TRBV27 and TRBJ2-7; TRBD1 agrees at 7 bases. CDR1 and CDR2 from the germline V gene are MNHEY and SMNVEV (reference sequence). Trimming took 5 bases from V and 3 from J; bases not matched to a gene: 13. This CDR3 spans 16 amino acids. The CDR3: CASSETDTGVSYEQYF. CDR3 DNA: TGTGCCAGCAGTGAAACCGACACAGGGGTTAGCTACGAGCAGTACTTC.

The rearrangement links TRBV27 to TRBJ2-1; 7 bases are shared with TRBD2. Germline CDR1 MNHEY, CDR2 SMNVEV (reference sequence). The ends lost 5 bases at V and 0 bases at J; junction bases unmatched: 7. The CDR3 extends over 16 amino acids. CDR3 residues: CASSRDTSVSYNEQFF. The DNA of the CDR3 is TGTGCCAGCAGTCGCGATACTAGCGTCTCCTACAATGAGCAGTTCTTC.

The rearrangement uses TRBV29-1 and TRBJ2-5; a weak D match, TRBD1 (5 bases). Germline CDR1 reads SQVTM; CDR2 reads ANQGSEA. This CDR3 spans 12 amino acids. Trimming cost V 5 bases and J 5 bases, with 12 bases left between them. The CDR3 reads CSVRSGIETQYF. The DNA of the CDR3 is TGCAGCGTTCGGTCAGGGATCGAGACCCAGTACTTC.

The chain joins TRBV19 to TRBJ2-2; D gene unclear. The CDR3 is 13 amino acids. Trimming shortened V by 6 bases and J by 4 bases, and 9 bases separated the two germline ends. Germline V CDR1 and CDR2: LNHDA, SQIVND (reference sequence). CDR3 coding DNA: TGTGCCAGTAGAGCCCCGGCCACCGGGGAGCTGTTTTTT. Amino acids: CASRAPATGELFF.

The rearrangement joins TRBV28 to TRBJ1-3; 8 positions agree with TRBD1. The CDR3 has 16 amino acids. J lost 4 bases, V lost 5 bases, and 10 bases had no gene match. Germline CDR1 is MDHEN and CDR2 is SYDVKM. The CDR3 DNA follows: TGTGCCAGCAGTCCTAGACAGGGGCTGGGAGGAAACACCATATATTTT. Residues: CASSPRQGLGGNTIYF.

The genes are TRBV5-5 and TRBJ2-6; TRBD1 matches at 12 bases. Germline CDR1 SGHKS, CDR2 YYEKEE (reference sequence). The CDR3 is 19 amino acids. The V gene end was trimmed by 4 bases and the J gene end by 4 bases; junction bases not matched to a gene: 12. The CDR3 sequence: CASSAGSGQGATGANVLTF. In DNA, the CDR3 is TGTGCCAGCAGCGCCGGGTCGGGACAGGGGGCGACGGGGGCCAACGTCCTGACTTTC.

V usage is TRBV5-1 and J usage is TRBJ2-7; D gene ambiguous. The V and J ends lost 4 bases and 1 base respectively, with 9 bases between them. CDR3 length: 13 amino acids. CDR1 is SGHRS and CDR2 is YFSETQ in the germline V gene. CDR3 nucleotides: TGCGCCAGCAGCGCGGACGGATCCTACGAGCAGTACTTC. Protein sequence: CASSADGSYEQYF.

The chain employs TRBV6-2 or TRBV6-3 and TRBJ2-1, with a tentative D call TRBD2 (5 bases). Germline-derived CDR1 and CDR2 are MNHEY and SVGEGT. CDR3 length: 18 residues. Trimming removed 2 bases from V and 0 bases from J, with 17 bases in between. CDR3: CASSYAVGSPSSYNEQFF. The DNA for the CDR3 is TGTGCCAGCAGTTACGCAGTAGGGAGTCCAAGCTCCTACAATGAGCAGTTCTTC.

The chain combines TRBV19 with TRBJ1-5; weak D call: TRBD1 (5 bases). In germline, CDR1 is LNHDA, CDR2 SQIVND (reference sequence). V lost 1 base, J lost 13 bases, and 14 bases lay in between. The CDR3 consists of 13 residues. The CDR3 spells CASSIVVGRLQHF. CDR3 coding DNA: TGTGCCAGTAGTATAGTCGTGGGACGGCTGCAGCATTTT.

The V gene is TRBV9, the J gene TRBJ1-3, with D hard to call. This CDR3 is built from 14 residues. The germline gives CDR1 SGDLS, CDR2 YYNGEE. V was shortened by 4 bases and J by 0 bases, with 8 bases between the two germline ends. The CDR3 loop reads CASSRVSSGNTIYF. In nucleotides, the CDR3 is TGTGCCAGCAGCAGGGTCTCCTCTGGAAACACCATATATTTT.

The chain carries TRBV7-8 and TRBJ2-2, with D hard to call. Germline V gene sequence: CDR1 SGHVS, CDR2 FQNEAQ. The CDR3 is 15 residues long. V lost 5 bases and J 0 bases, leaving 10 bases between the germline ends. The CDR3 DNA follows: TGTGCCAGCAGCCCCTTGGTCTCGAACACCGGGGAGCTGTTTTTT. This sequence encodes CASSPLVSNTGELFF. The entire variable domain, with the rest obtained from reference TRBV7-8 and TRBJ2-2, is as follows: GAGVSQSPRYKVAKRGQDVALRCDPISGHVSLFWYQQALGQGPEFLTYFQNEAQLDKSGLPSDRFFAERPEGSVSTLKIQRTQQEDSAVYLCASSPLVSNTGELFFGEGSRLTVL.

This sequence joins TRBV5-5 and TRBJ1-6; tentative D call: TRBD1 (6 bases). Trimming removed 4 bases at V and 0 bases at J, with 14 bases between. The CDR3 contains 17 residues. Germline CDR1 is SGHKS and CDR2 is YYEKEE (reference sequence). The CDR3 DNA reads as TGTGCCAGCAGCGTCGGGACACCAAGCTCCTATAATTCACCCCTCCACTTT. Its protein is CASSVGTPSSYNSPLHF.

The rearrangement links TRBV6-2 or TRBV6-3 to TRBJ2-1; 7 bases are a match to TRBD2. This CDR3 comprises 18 residues. V gave up 0 bases and J gave up 8 bases; unmatched junction bases: 16. CDR1 is MNHEY and CDR2 is SVGEGT in the germline V gene. The CDR3 DNA follows: TGTGCCAGCAGTTACTCCCTTCGGGCGGGAGATAAGGTCCATGAGCAGTTCTTC. It specifies CASSYSLRAGDKVHEQFF.

The CDR3 spells CASSQNREWDTEAFF. For the CDR3, the DNA is TGTGCCAGCAGCCAAAATCGGGAGTGGGACACTGAAGCTTTCTTT. The V gene is TRBV4-2, the J gene TRBJ1-1; D gene unclear. The germline CDR1 and CDR2 sequences are LGHNA and YNFKEQ. There are 15 residues in the CDR3. Trimming stripped 2 bases from V and 3 bases from J, with 13 bases between.

The rearrangement links TRBV3-1 (or the pseudogene TRBV3-2) to TRBJ2-1; 9 bases line up with TRBD2. The CDR3 extends over 16 amino acids. After removal of 0 bases from V and 4 bases from J, the junction contained 4 bases not matched to a gene. CDR1 and CDR2 (germline): LGHDT, YNNKEL (reference sequence). CDR3 protein: CASSQDRAGGYNEQFF. The CDR3 DNA reads TGTGCCAGCAGCCAAGATCGAGCGGGGGGTTACAATGAGCAGTTCTTC.

The V gene is TRBV5-5, the J gene TRBJ2-7; possibly TRBD1 for D (5 bases). Between the trimmed V and J ends, which lost 5 bases and 5 bases, there was a span of 17 bases. Germline V lookup: CDR1 SGHKS, CDR2 YYEKEE (reference sequence). This CDR3 has 14 amino acids. CDR3 loop: CASSSSWGRNEQYF. CDR3 in DNA: TGTGCCAGCAGTTCCAGTTGGGGCCGGAACGAGCAGTACTTC.

V usage is TRBV18 and J usage is TRBJ1-1, with D uncertain. The CDR3 sequence is 15 residues long. Germline values: CDR1 KGHSH, CDR2 LQKENI. V was trimmed by 0 bases and J by 2 bases, leaving 10 bases between them. Written as DNA, the CDR3 is TGTGCCAGCTCACCACCCCTTACACGTAACACTGAAGCTTTCTTT. Its protein is CASSPPLTRNTEAFF. Full variable domain (rest looked up from reference TRBV18 and TRBJ1-1): NAGVMQNPRHLVRRRGQEARLRCSPMKGHSHVYWYRQLPEEGLKFMVYLQKENIIDESGMPKERFSAEFPKEGPSILRIQQVVRGDSAAYFCASSPPLTRNTEAFFGQGTRLTVV.

This clone came up a few times. The chain combines TRBV19 with TRBJ1-1; D gene ambiguous. The CDR3 spans 12 residues. Trimming cost V 6 bases and J 5 bases, with 10 bases left between them. The germline CDR1 and CDR2 sequences are LNHDA and SQIVND (reference sequence). CDR3 in amino acids: CASSYHGTEAFF. CDR3 bases: TGTGCCAGTAGCTACCATGGGACTGAAGCTTTCTTT.

This rearrangement joins TRBV28 to TRBJ2-7; D is unresolved. V shed 5 bases and J shed 2 bases, with 16 bases lying between them. Germline V CDR1 and CDR2: MDHEN, SYDVKM. The CDR3 spans 15 residues. In DNA, the CDR3 is TGTGCCAGCAGTCATACTCTGGACCCAACCTACGAGCAGTACTTC. Translating gives CASSHTLDPTYEQYF.

The chain uses TRBV15 and TRBJ2-1; tentatively, D is TRBD2 (6 bases). The germline V and J ends were trimmed by 2 bases and 10 bases, with 18 bases remaining between them. Germline assignment: CDR1 LNHNV and CDR2 YYDKDF (reference sequence). CDR3 size: 15 residues. The CDR3 coding sequence is TGTGCCACCAGCAGACCGGGGGTGGGGCAAGTGGAGCAGTTCTTC. Its protein is CATSRPGVGQVEQFF.

The chain joins TRBV29-1 to TRBJ2-4; TRBD1 or TRBD2 may be the D gene (5 bases each). CDR3 length: 13 amino acids. Germline V lookup: CDR1 SQVTM, CDR2 ANQGSEA. V dropped 5 bases and J dropped 8 bases, with 16 bases sitting between them. The CDR3 region is CSVKPGAEDIQYF. DNA for the CDR3: TGCAGCGTTAAACCCGGGGCTGAGGACATTCAGTACTTC.

The J gene is TRBJ2-1, the V gene TRBV5-1; TRBD1 or TRBD2 may be the D gene (7 bases each). The CDR3 is made up of 12 amino acids. With 4 bases removed from V and 8 bases from J, the gap between germline ends came to 10 bases. The V gene's germline CDR1 is SGHRS and CDR2 YFSETQ. CDR3 sequence reads: CASSPGGDEQFF. CDR3 sequence (DNA): TGCGCCAGCAGCCCAGGGGGGGATGAGCAGTTCTTC.

The chain combines TRBV18 with TRBJ1-1; D not certain. Between the trimmed V and J ends, which lost 2 bases and 4 bases, there was a span of 8 bases. The CDR3 contains 13 residues. CDR1 and CDR2 from the germline V gene are KGHSH and LQKENI. The CDR3 coding sequence is TGTGCCAGCTCACCAATTGAGGGCACTGAAGCTTTCTTT. Its protein product is CASSPIEGTEAFF.

This chain connects TRBV5-1 to TRBJ1-1; D perhaps matches TRBD1 (6 bases). The CDR3 is 16 amino acids. Trimming pared 3 bases from V and 3 bases from J, leaving 18 bases between. Germline V lookup: CDR1 SGHRS, CDR2 YFSETQ. CDR3 residues: CASSSEQGVGDTEAFF. The CDR3 DNA reads TGCGCCAGCAGCTCCGAACAGGGAGTGGGAGACACTGAAGCTTTCTTT.

The gene calls are TRBV6-1 and TRBJ1-1; D uncertain. Trimming stripped 1 base from V and 7 bases from J, with 13 bases between. The CDR3 is made up of 14 amino acids. Germline CDR1 and CDR2: MNHNS and SASEGT. The CDR3 region has the DNA TGTGCCAGCAGTGAAGTCCAGGCTCGGGGTGAAGCTTTCTTT. Amino acid sequence: CASSEVQARGEAFF.

This clone appeared a few times. The chain is built from TRBV5-1 and TRBJ2-2, with D perhaps given as TRBD1 or TRBD2 (5 bases each). V gave up 0 bases and J gave up 0 bases, with 6 bases separating them. Germline CDR1 and CDR2: SGHRS and YFSETQ. This CDR3 has 15 amino acids. CDR3 protein: CASSLVGPNTGELFF. The CDR3 bases are TGCGCCAGCAGCTTGGTGGGACCGAACACCGGGGAGCTGTTTTTT.

The V gene is TRBV29-1, the J gene TRBJ2-7; possible D gene TRBD2, 6 bases. Between the trimmed V and J ends, which lost 8 bases and 2 bases, there was a span of 10 bases. This CDR3 has 11 amino acids. Germline V lookup: CDR1 SQVTM, CDR2 ANQGSEA. Here the CDR3 DNA reads TGCAGCTATCGGGGGACCTACGAGCAGTACTTC. Its translation is CSYRGTYEQYF.

The CDR3: CASRYEASGPYNEQFF. The CDR3 region has the DNA TGTGCCAGCAGGTACGAGGCTAGCGGACCCTACAATGAGCAGTTCTTC. The chain couples TRBV6-5 to TRBJ2-1; 7 bases are a match to TRBD2. CDR3 length: 16 amino acids. The germline CDR1 and CDR2 sequences are MNHEY and SVGAGI. The ends lost 6 bases at V and 2 bases at J; junction bases unmatched: 10.

This clone was seen just once. V and J are TRBV5-4 and TRBJ1-2; D remains unclear. The V end was cut by 3 bases, the J end by 8 bases, with 17 bases between. The CDR3 runs to 14 residues. Looked up from germline, CDR1 is SGHNT and CDR2 is YYREEE (reference sequence). The DNA of the CDR3 is TGTGCCAGCAGCTGGCCGGGCCTCGAGGACGGCTACACCTTC. Its translation: CASSWPGLEDGYTF.